These T cell receptor beta chains were read from a single sample in a study of blood T cell repertoires in COVID-19. Only in-frame clones appear in the TCRdb table, and some are missing; sequencing was by immunoSEQ multiplex PCR. The table has under 200,000 clones, about 83% seen once. Input material: peripheral blood. The receptors originated from a man aged 35-49 years who had recovered from COVID-19. Both conserved end residues are part of each CDR3. D genes are given only for firm matches. Size tells how often a clone was seen (once, few, many) or the class of an expanded clone, and some rows leave it out.

J gene: TRBJ2-3
V gene: TRBV6-4
D gene: -
clone size: few
CDR3 DNA: TGTGCCAGCAGTGAAGTTGCGGGATCCACAGATACGCAGTATTTT
CDR3 protein: CASSEVAGSTDTQYF

J gene: TRBJ1-2
V gene: TRBV18
D gene: -
clone size: few
CDR3 DNA: TGTGCCAGCTCCACGCAGAGGGAGGTACACACCTTC
CDR3 protein: CASSTQREVHTF

J gene: TRBJ2-7
V gene: TRBV7-2
D gene: TRBD2
clone size: -
CDR3 DNA: TGTGCCAGCAGCTTACGGCCTAGCGGAGCCTACGAGCAGTACTTC
CDR3 protein: CASSLRPSGAYEQYF

J gene: TRBJ2-2
V gene: TRBV4-3
D gene: TRBD1
clone size: -
CDR3 DNA: TGCGCCAGCAGCCAAGAGCCGGGACAGGGGGCCACCGGGGAGCTGTTTTTT
CDR3 protein: CASSQEPGQGATGELFF

J gene: TRBJ2-3
V gene: TRBV7-6
D gene: -
clone size: once
CDR3 DNA: TGTGCCAGCAGCCACTACGAGGGAGATACGCAGTATTTT
CDR3 protein: CASSHYEGDTQYF

J gene: TRBJ1-1
V gene: TRBV6-4
D gene: -
clone size: -
CDR3 DNA: TGTGCCAGCAGTGACTCTCCCTCCGGAGCCACTGAAGCTTTCTTT
CDR3 protein: CASSDSPSGATEAFF

J gene: TRBJ2-2
V gene: TRBV5-4
D gene: TRBD2
clone size: -
CDR3 DNA: TGTGCCAGCAGCTTCCCTAGCGGGGACACCGGGGAGCTGTTTTTT
CDR3 protein: CASSFPSGDTGELFF

J gene: TRBJ2-3
V gene: TRBV9
D gene: -
clone size: -
CDR3 DNA: TGTGCCAGCACTCGGGGTTCCACAGATACGCAGTATTTT
CDR3 protein: CASTRGSTDTQYF

J gene: TRBJ2-7
V gene: TRBV3-1/TRBV3-2
D gene: -
clone size: -
CDR3 DNA: TGTGCCAGCAGCCAAGACGTAGAGCAGTACTTC
CDR3 protein: CASSQDVEQYF

J gene: TRBJ2-5
V gene: TRBV19
D gene: TRBD2
clone size: few
CDR3 DNA: TGTGCCAGCACCGGACTAGCGGGAGGGCAAGAGACCCAGTACTTC
CDR3 protein: CASTGLAGGQETQYF

J gene: TRBJ1-1
V gene: TRBV13
D gene: TRBD1
clone size: -
CDR3 DNA: TGTGCCAGCAGCATGGGACAGCTCTACACTGAAGCTTTCTTT
CDR3 protein: CASSMGQLYTEAFF

J gene: TRBJ2-7
V gene: TRBV28
D gene: -
clone size: -
CDR3 DNA: TGTGCCAGCAGTTTAGGAAGGGGGGGTTACGAGCAGTACTTC
CDR3 protein: CASSLGRGGYEQYF

J gene: TRBJ2-7
V gene: TRBV30
D gene: TRBD2
clone size: many
CDR3 DNA: TGTGCCTGGTGCAACCCCGGGACTATCTCCTACGAGCAGTACTTC
CDR3 protein: CAWCNPGTISYEQYF

J gene: TRBJ1-2
V gene: TRBV6-2/TRBV6-3
D gene: TRBD1
clone size: -
CDR3 DNA: TGTGCCAGCAGCCCCAGGGACAGGAGGACGGAATACTATGGCTACACCTTC
CDR3 protein: CASSPRDRRTEYYGYTF

J gene: TRBJ2-7
V gene: TRBV7-9
D gene: TRBD1
clone size: -
CDR3 DNA: TGTGCCAGCAGCTTAATTCGGGACAGAAGTTACGAGCAGTACTTC
CDR3 protein: CASSLIRDRSYEQYF

J gene: TRBJ1-4
V gene: TRBV2
D gene: -
clone size: once
CDR3 DNA: TGTGCCAGCAGTGGAAGCCACGTTAATGAAAAACTGTTTTTT
CDR3 protein: CASSGSHVNEKLFF

J gene: TRBJ1-4
V gene: TRBV3-1/TRBV3-2
D gene: TRBD1
clone size: -
CDR3 DNA: TGTGCCAGCAGCCAGGAGGGACAGTCTAATGAAAAACTGTTTTTT
CDR3 protein: CASSQEGQSNEKLFF

J gene: TRBJ1-3
V gene: TRBV9
D gene: -
clone size: -
CDR3 DNA: TGTGCCAGCAGCCCTCAGCGGGGGACTGGAAACACCATATATTTT
CDR3 protein: CASSPQRGTGNTIYF

J gene: TRBJ1-2
V gene: TRBV9
D gene: -
clone size: -
CDR3 DNA: TGTGCCAGCAGCGCGAGGGGGGGCGCGTATGGCTACACCTTC
CDR3 protein: CASSARGGAYGYTF

J gene: TRBJ2-7
V gene: TRBV5-8
D gene: -
clone size: -
CDR3 DNA: TGTGCCAGCAGCCCGTTTAGCGGAGACTACGAGCAGTACTTC
CDR3 protein: CASSPFSGDYEQYF

J gene: TRBJ2-2
V gene: TRBV10-3
D gene: -
clone size: -
CDR3 DNA: TGTGCCATCAGTGAAGGGGTCGGGGAGCTGTTTTTT
CDR3 protein: CAISEGVGELFF

J gene: TRBJ1-6
V gene: TRBV6-1
D gene: TRBD1
clone size: -
CDR3 DNA: TGTGCCAGCAGTGACGGACAGGATAATTCACCCCTCCACTTT
CDR3 protein: CASSDGQDNSPLHF

J gene: TRBJ1-2
V gene: TRBV5-6
D gene: TRBD1
clone size: -
CDR3 DNA: TGTGCCAGCAGCTTGTACCTCAGGGGGAAAACTAACTATGGCTACACCTTC
CDR3 protein: CASSLYLRGKTNYGYTF

J gene: TRBJ2-3
V gene: TRBV3-1/TRBV3-2
D gene: -
clone size: -
CDR3 DNA: TGTGCCAGCAGCCCGACGACAGGAGCAGATACGCAGTATTTT
CDR3 protein: CASSPTTGADTQYF

J gene: TRBJ2-5
V gene: TRBV5-1
D gene: -
clone size: -
CDR3 DNA: TGCGCCAGCAGCTTACAGGACCAAGAGACCCAGTACTTC
CDR3 protein: CASSLQDQETQYF

J gene: TRBJ2-7
V gene: TRBV27
D gene: TRBD1
clone size: -
CDR3 DNA: TGTGCCAGCAGTTTAGGGGACAGGAACTACGAGCAGTACTTC
CDR3 protein: CASSLGDRNYEQYF

J gene: TRBJ2-1
V gene: TRBV7-9
D gene: -
clone size: -
CDR3 DNA: TGTGCCAGCAGCTTATACAAAAATGAGCAGTTCTTC
CDR3 protein: CASSLYKNEQFF

J gene: TRBJ2-5
V gene: TRBV7-8
D gene: -
clone size: few
CDR3 DNA: TGTGCCAGCAGCACCGGGGAGCAAGAGACCCAGTACTTC
CDR3 protein: CASSTGEQETQYF

J gene: TRBJ1-5
V gene: TRBV7-2
D gene: -
clone size: -
CDR3 DNA: TGTGCCAGCAGCTTCGGTCAGGTCGGCCAGCCCCAGCATTTT
CDR3 protein: CASSFGQVGQPQHF

J gene: TRBJ2-1
V gene: TRBV5-5
D gene: TRBD2
clone size: -
CDR3 DNA: TGTGCCAGCAGCTCCGGGACTAGAGGAGATGAGCAGTTCTTC
CDR3 protein: CASSSGTRGDEQFF

J gene: TRBJ1-2
V gene: TRBV4-2
D gene: -
clone size: -
CDR3 DNA: TGTGCCAGCAGCCCGGGAGCCACCTCGGGCTATGGCTACACCTTC
CDR3 protein: CASSPGATSGYGYTF

J gene: TRBJ2-7
V gene: TRBV16
D gene: -
clone size: -
CDR3 DNA: TGTGCCAGCAACCGACCGGGACACCCGACCTACGAGCAGTACTTC
CDR3 protein: CASNRPGHPTYEQYF

J gene: TRBJ2-7
V gene: TRBV5-8
D gene: -
clone size: -
CDR3 DNA: TGTGCCAGCAGCTTGGCCGAGGGCGCCCCCGAGCAGTACTTC
CDR3 protein: CASSLAEGAPEQYF

J gene: TRBJ2-7
V gene: TRBV6-5
D gene: TRBD1
clone size: once
CDR3 DNA: TGTGCCAGCAGTCCCAGGACAGGGCGCTACGAGCAGTACTTC
CDR3 protein: CASSPRTGRYEQYF

J gene: TRBJ2-5
V gene: TRBV30
D gene: -
clone size: -
CDR3 DNA: TGTGCCTGGAGTGTACGGCATCAGGATGCCCAGTACTTC
CDR3 protein: CAWSVRHQDAQYF

J gene: TRBJ2-6
V gene: TRBV10-3
D gene: TRBD1
clone size: -
CDR3 DNA: TGTGCCATCAGCGACACCGGGGACAGGGGACTCTCTGGGGCCAACGTCCTGACTTTC
CDR3 protein: CAISDTGDRGLSGANVLTF

J gene: TRBJ1-2
V gene: TRBV14
D gene: -
clone size: -
CDR3 DNA: TGTGCCAGCAGCCAAGACCCGCAGGGGTATGGCTACACCTTC
CDR3 protein: CASSQDPQGYGYTF

J gene: TRBJ2-1
V gene: TRBV29-1
D gene: TRBD2
clone size: -
CDR3 DNA: TGCAGCGTTGATGGCCCACTAGCGGGAGCGGACAATGAGCAGTTCTTC
CDR3 protein: CSVDGPLAGADNEQFF

J gene: TRBJ1-4
V gene: TRBV7-9
D gene: -
clone size: once
CDR3 DNA: TGTGCCAGCAGCTTAGGGACAACGGCAACTAATGAAAAACTGTTTTTT
CDR3 protein: CASSLGTTATNEKLFF

J gene: TRBJ2-2
V gene: TRBV11-3
D gene: TRBD2
clone size: -
CDR3 DNA: TGTGCCAGCAGCCTAGGACTAGCGGGCACCGGGGAGCTGTTTTTT
CDR3 protein: CASSLGLAGTGELFF

J gene: TRBJ1-2
V gene: TRBV5-1
D gene: -
clone size: -
CDR3 DNA: TGCGCCAGCAGCCCGGACGGGGTAGGTAGTGGCTACACCTTC
CDR3 protein: CASSPDGVGSGYTF

J gene: TRBJ2-7
V gene: TRBV12-5
D gene: TRBD2
clone size: -
CDR3 DNA: TGTGCTAGTGCTACCAGCGGGGACGAGCAGTACTTC
CDR3 protein: CASATSGDEQYF

J gene: TRBJ1-4
V gene: TRBV4-3
D gene: -
clone size: once
CDR3 DNA: TGCGCCAGCAGCCAAGGCGGGAGCCGGGTAGACGAAAAACTGTTTTTT
CDR3 protein: CASSQGGSRVDEKLFF

J gene: TRBJ2-7
V gene: TRBV30
D gene: -
clone size: -
CDR3 DNA: TGTGCCTGGAGTGCTGGGCAGGGCTACGAGCAGTACTTC
CDR3 protein: CAWSAGQGYEQYF

J gene: TRBJ1-2
V gene: TRBV27
D gene: TRBD1
clone size: -
CDR3 DNA: TGTGCCAGCAGCCCCTCCGGGACAGGGTCTAGTTATGGCTACACCTTC
CDR3 protein: CASSPSGTGSSYGYTF

J gene: TRBJ2-2
V gene: TRBV23-1
D gene: -
clone size: -
CDR3 DNA: TGCGCCAGCAGTCACGGGGACATCCACCGGAAGAACACCGGGGAGCTGTTTTTT
CDR3 protein: CASSHGDIHRKNTGELFF

J gene: TRBJ1-1
V gene: TRBV29-1
D gene: -
clone size: -
CDR3 DNA: TGCAGCGTTCGACAGATGAACACTGAAGCTTTCTTT
CDR3 protein: CSVRQMNTEAFF

J gene: TRBJ2-3
V gene: TRBV7-3
D gene: TRBD2
clone size: -
CDR3 DNA: TGTGCCAGCAGCTTAGCGGGAGGGTTCACAGATACGCAGTATTTT
CDR3 protein: CASSLAGGFTDTQYF

J gene: TRBJ2-7
V gene: TRBV6-1
D gene: TRBD2
clone size: few
CDR3 DNA: TGTGCCAGCAGTGGGACTAGCGGGGGGGCCCCCGACGAGCAGTACTTC
CDR3 protein: CASSGTSGGAPDEQYF

J gene: TRBJ1-5
V gene: TRBV15
D gene: -
clone size: -
CDR3 DNA: TGTGCCACCAGCAGAGGCCACAGGGTCAATCAGCCCCAGCATTTT
CDR3 protein: CATSRGHRVNQPQHF

J gene: TRBJ1-1
V gene: TRBV2
D gene: -
clone size: -
CDR3 DNA: TGTGCCAGCACTTTGAACACTGAAGCTTTCTTT
CDR3 protein: CASTLNTEAFF

J gene: TRBJ2-5
V gene: TRBV24-1
D gene: -
clone size: -
CDR3 DNA: TGTGCCACCAGTTTTGGGCCCCACCAAGAGACCCAGTACTTC
CDR3 protein: CATSFGPHQETQYF

J gene: TRBJ1-2
V gene: TRBV28
D gene: -
clone size: -
CDR3 DNA: TGTGCCAGCATGGCCTCAGACAGGTTGAATGGCTACACCTTC
CDR3 protein: CASMASDRLNGYTF

J gene: TRBJ1-6
V gene: TRBV28
D gene: -
clone size: -
CDR3 DNA: TGTGCCAGCACAGTCAACTATAATTCACCCCTCCACTTT
CDR3 protein: CASTVNYNSPLHF

J gene: TRBJ2-5
V gene: TRBV18
D gene: -
clone size: -
CDR3 DNA: TGTGCCAGCTCACCCTCAGCGGGAGAGACCCAGTACTTC
CDR3 protein: CASSPSAGETQYF

J gene: TRBJ1-2
V gene: TRBV6-5
D gene: -
clone size: -
CDR3 DNA: TGTGCCAGCAGTTATGGGGCTGGCTACACCTTC
CDR3 protein: CASSYGAGYTF

J gene: TRBJ2-7
V gene: TRBV25-1
D gene: -
clone size: -
CDR3 DNA: TGTGCCAGCAGGCCCGGGACATTGGCCAACGAGCAGTACTTC
CDR3 protein: CASRPGTLANEQYF

J gene: TRBJ1-6
V gene: TRBV11-2
D gene: -
clone size: -
CDR3 DNA: TGTGCCAGCAGCCCTGACAGTAGTTCACCCCTCCACTTT
CDR3 protein: CASSPDSSSPLHF

J gene: TRBJ2-5
V gene: TRBV3-1/TRBV3-2
D gene: TRBD2
clone size: -
CDR3 DNA: TGTGCCAGCAGCAATAGCGGGGGAGTCCTAACCCAGTACTTC
CDR3 protein: CASSNSGGVLTQYF